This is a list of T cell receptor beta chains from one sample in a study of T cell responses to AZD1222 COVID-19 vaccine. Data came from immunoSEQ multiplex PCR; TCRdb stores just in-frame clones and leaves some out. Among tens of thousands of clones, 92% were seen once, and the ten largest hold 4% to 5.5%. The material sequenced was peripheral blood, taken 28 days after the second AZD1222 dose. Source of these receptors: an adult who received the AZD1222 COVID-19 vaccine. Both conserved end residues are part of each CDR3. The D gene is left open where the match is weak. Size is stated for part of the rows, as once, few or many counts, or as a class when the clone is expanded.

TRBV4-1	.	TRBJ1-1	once	CASSLPGGKGEAFF	TGCGCCAGCAGCCTACCGGGGGGTAAAGGTGAAGCTTTCTTT
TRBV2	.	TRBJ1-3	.	CASTFSPGITGNTIYF	TGTGCCAGCACTTTCAGCCCAGGGATTACTGGAAACACCATATATTTT
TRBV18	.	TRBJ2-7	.	CASSPLGPGNFYEQYF	TGTGCCAGCTCACCCCTCGGCCCCGGGAATTTTTACGAGCAGTACTTC
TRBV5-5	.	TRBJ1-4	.	CASSLEDLEKLFF	TGTGCCAGCAGCTTGGAGGACCTTGAAAAACTGTTTTTT
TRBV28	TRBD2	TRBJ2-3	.	CASTSGRETDTQYF	TGTGCCAGCACTAGCGGGAGAGAGACAGATACGCAGTATTTT
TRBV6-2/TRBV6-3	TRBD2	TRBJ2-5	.	CASSRLAGGPRAQYF	TGTGCCAGCAGCAGACTAGCGGGAGGCCCGAGGGCCCAGTACTTC
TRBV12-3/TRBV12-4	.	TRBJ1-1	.	CASSFGQSEAFF	TGTGCCAGCAGTTTTGGGCAGTCTGAAGCTTTCTTT
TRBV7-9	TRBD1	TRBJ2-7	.	CASSSDRGYYEQYF	TGTGCCAGCAGTTCGGACAGGGGGTACTACGAGCAGTACTTC
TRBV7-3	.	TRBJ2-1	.	CASSLTPDYNEQFF	TGTGCCAGCAGCTTAACCCCTGACTACAATGAGCAGTTCTTC
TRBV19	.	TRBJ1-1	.	CASTLGYTEAFF	TGTGCCAGTACCCTTGGGTACACTGAAGCTTTCTTT
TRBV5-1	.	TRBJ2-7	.	CASSPLGGSGSYEQYF	TGCGCCAGCAGCCCCTTGGGGGGATCAGGATCCTACGAGCAGTACTTC
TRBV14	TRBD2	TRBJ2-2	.	CASSTGLAGVSGELFF	TGTGCCAGCAGCACCGGACTAGCGGGAGTTTCCGGGGAGCTGTTTTTT
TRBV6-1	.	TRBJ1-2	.	CASSEAPDKLYGYTF	TGTGCCAGCAGTGAAGCGCCGGACAAGCTCTATGGCTACACCTTC
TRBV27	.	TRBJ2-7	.	CASSTESSLSYEQYF	TGTGCCAGCAGTACTGAGAGCAGCCTCTCCTACGAGCAGTACTTC
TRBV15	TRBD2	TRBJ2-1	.	CATSREGLAAYKFF	TGTGCCACCAGCAGAGAAGGGCTAGCGGCGTACAAGTTCTTC
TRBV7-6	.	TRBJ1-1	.	CASSLPGAMAFF	TGTGCCAGCAGCTTACCCGGGGCAATGGCTTTCTTT
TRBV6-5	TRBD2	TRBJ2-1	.	CASSPTSWGSNEQFF	TGTGCCAGCAGTCCGACTAGCTGGGGTTCGAATGAGCAGTTCTTC
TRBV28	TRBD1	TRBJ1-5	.	CASGSQGGPNQPQHF	TGTGCCAGCGGATCCCAGGGGGGGCCAAATCAGCCCCAGCATTTT
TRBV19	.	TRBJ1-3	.	CASSIGEYSGNTIYF	TGTGCCAGTAGTATTGGCGAATACTCTGGAAACACCATATATTTT
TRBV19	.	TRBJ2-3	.	CASSIPGAAGTDTQYF	TGTGCCAGTAGTATTCCGGGGGCCGCAGGCACAGATACGCAGTATTTT
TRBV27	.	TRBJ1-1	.	CASSYLNRFGNTEAFF	TGTGCCAGCAGCTACCTGAACAGGTTCGGGAACACTGAAGCTTTCTTT
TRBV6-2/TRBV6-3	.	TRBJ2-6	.	CASSYLQSSGANVLTF	TGTGCCAGCAGTTATTTGCAGAGCTCTGGGGCCAACGTCCTGACTTTC
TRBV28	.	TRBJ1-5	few	CASQGADNQPQHF	TGTGCCAGCCAGGGAGCCGACAATCAGCCCCAGCATTTT
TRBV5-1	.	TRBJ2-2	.	CASRSLVANTGELFF	TGCGCCAGCAGGAGTTTAGTGGCGAACACCGGGGAGCTGTTTTTT
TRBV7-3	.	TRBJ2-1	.	CASSSSSGPNNEQFF	TGTGCCAGCAGCTCTTCCTCGGGCCCCAATAATGAGCAGTTCTTC
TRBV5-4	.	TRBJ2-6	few	CASSFKRWLEGRAGANVLTF	TGTGCCAGCAGCTTTAAAAGGTGGTTGGAGGGCAGGGCTGGGGCCAACGTCCTGACTTTC
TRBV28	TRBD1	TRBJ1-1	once	CASTPTGYTEAFF	TGTGCCAGCACTCCGACAGGGTACACTGAAGCTTTCTTT
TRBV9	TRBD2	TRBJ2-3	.	CASSMGLAGGTSTDTQYF	TGTGCCAGCAGCATGGGACTAGCGGGAGGTACTAGCACAGATACGCAGTATTTT
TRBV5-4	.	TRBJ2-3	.	CASSLGAPTDTQYF	TGTGCCAGCAGCTTAGGCGCCCCCACAGATACGCAGTATTTT
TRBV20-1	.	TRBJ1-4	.	CSASGAAATNEKLFF	TGCAGTGCTAGTGGGGCAGCCGCAACTAATGAAAAACTGTTTTTT
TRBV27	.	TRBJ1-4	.	CASSSTVVGEKLFF	TGTGCCAGCAGTTCGACAGTTGTGGGGGAAAAACTGTTTTTT
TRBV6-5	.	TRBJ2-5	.	CASSLAEETQYF	TGTGCCAGCAGTCTAGCAGAAGAGACCCAGTACTTC
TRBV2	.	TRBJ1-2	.	CASSAGKATGYGYTF	TGTGCCAGCAGTGCGGGGAAGGCCACAGGCTATGGCTACACCTTC
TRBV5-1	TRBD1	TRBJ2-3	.	CASSLDRPGTVVPRGNTDTQYF	TGCGCCAGCAGCTTGGATCGTCCCGGGACAGTAGTCCCCCGTGGGAACACAGATACGCAGTATTTT
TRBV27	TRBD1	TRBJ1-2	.	CASSSGQGGNYGYTF	TGTGCCAGCAGCTCCGGACAGGGGGGGAACTATGGCTACACCTTC
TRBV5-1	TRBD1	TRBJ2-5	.	CASSFSPGGAETQYF	TGCGCCAGCAGCTTTTCCCCAGGGGGCGCAGAGACCCAGTACTTC
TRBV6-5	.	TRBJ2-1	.	CASSSRGEAYNEQFF	TGTGCCAGCAGCTCCCGAGGGGAAGCCTACAATGAGCAGTTCTTC
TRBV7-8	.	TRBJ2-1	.	CASSRAYQTGNNEQFF	TGTGCCAGCAGCCGAGCTTACCAAACAGGTAACAATGAGCAGTTCTTC
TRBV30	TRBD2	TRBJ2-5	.	CAWIGREKETQYF	TGTGCCTGGATCGGGCGGGAGAAGGAGACCCAGTACTTC
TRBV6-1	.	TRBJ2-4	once	CASSESIGDIQYF	TGTGCCAGCAGTGAAAGTATAGGGGACATTCAGTACTTC
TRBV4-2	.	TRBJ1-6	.	CASSQGQEGQAGNSPLHF	TGTGCCAGCAGCCAAGGACAAGAGGGGCAGGCCGGGAATTCACCCCTCCACTTT
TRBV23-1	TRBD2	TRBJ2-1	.	CASSPGLATYNEQFF	TGCGCCAGCAGCCCGGGACTAGCGACCTACAATGAGCAGTTCTTC
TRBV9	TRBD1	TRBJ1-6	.	CASSARQGSYNSPLHF	TGTGCCAGCAGCGCAAGACAGGGCTCCTATAATTCACCCCTCCACTTT
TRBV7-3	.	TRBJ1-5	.	CATQSPTGFERQPQHF	TGTGCCACCCAATCCCCCACGGGCTTCGAAAGACAGCCCCAGCATTTT
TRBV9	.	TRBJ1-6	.	CASSVDAVGSPLHF	TGTGCCAGCAGCGTAGATGCCGTGGGTTCACCCCTCCACTTT
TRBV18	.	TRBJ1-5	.	CASSTGRRDQPQHF	TGTGCCAGCTCAACAGGGAGACGCGATCAGCCCCAGCATTTT
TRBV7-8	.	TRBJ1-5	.	CASSISGGDQPQHF	TGTGCCAGCAGTATTTCCGGGGGCGATCAGCCCCAGCATTTT
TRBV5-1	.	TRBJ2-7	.	CASSLQGGRYEQYF	TGCGCCAGCAGCTTGCAGGGCGGGCGATACGAGCAGTACTTC
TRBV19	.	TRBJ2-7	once	CASSRVGESYEQYF	TGTGCCAGTAGTCGGGTGGGAGAGTCCTACGAGCAGTACTTC